These T cell receptor beta chains were read from a single sample in a study of T cell changes during pregnancy in multiple sclerosis. TCRdb's table, derived via immunoSEQ multiplex PCR, lists solely in-frame clones and lacks some. The data show more than 50,000 clones, with around 90% seen just once and approximately 1.2% held by the top ten. The input for sequencing was peripheral blood, taken after pregnancy. Receptors originate from a female donor in good health, enrolled as a control in a pregnancy study. CDR3s include the opening cysteine and the closing phenylalanine or tryptophan. D genes are given only for firm matches. Expanded clones are given a class, and other clones once, few, many or no size at all.

NA	TRBV15	TRBJ2-4	NA	TGTGCCACCAGCTCCCTTAATAGGGGTGAGGACATTCAGTACTTC	CATSSLNRGEDIQYF
NA	TRBV5-1	TRBJ2-2	NA	TGCGCCAGCGTGGGACAAACGAACACCGGGGAGCTGTTTTTT	CASVGQTNTGELFF
NA	TRBV5-1	TRBJ1-6	NA	TGCGCCAGCAGCTTGGATGGCACGAATTCACCCCTCCACTTT	CASSLDGTNSPLHF
NA	TRBV19	TRBJ2-1	NA	TGTGCCAGTAGTATCCGGCCGCAGGGCTTAGGTGAGCAGTTCTTC	CASSIRPQGLGEQFF
TRBD1	TRBV4-1	TRBJ2-1	NA	TGCGCCAGCAGCCATACGTCAGGGGGCAGGGCGAGCTCCTACAATGAGCAGTTCTTC	CASSHTSGGRASSYNEQFF
TRBD1	TRBV27	TRBJ1-5	NA	TGTGCCAGCAGTATGGGGACAGGCTATAGCAATCAGCCCCAGCATTTT	CASSMGTGYSNQPQHF
NA	TRBV6-1	TRBJ1-2	NA	TGTGCCAGCCAGAATTCCTATGGCTACACCTTC	CASQNSYGYTF
NA	TRBV11-2	TRBJ2-5	once	TGTGCCAGCAGCTTAGTGAGAGGCAAAGAGACCCAGTACTTC	CASSLVRGKETQYF
TRBD1	TRBV5-1	TRBJ2-7	NA	TGCGCCAGCAGCTTGAGCAGGGGGCTAGGGGAGCAGTACTTC	CASSLSRGLGEQYF
TRBD1	TRBV19	TRBJ2-1	NA	TGTGCCAGTAGTCGGACAGGAGCTGGCAATGAGCAGTTCTTC	CASSRTGAGNEQFF
TRBD1	TRBV6-9	TRBJ2-7	NA	TGTGCCAGCAGTTCCGGACAGGCAGGATCCTACGAGCAGTACTTC	CASSSGQAGSYEQYF
NA	TRBV7-7	TRBJ2-3	NA	TGTGCTAGCAGCAGGGAGATCGGCACAGATACGCAGTATTTT	CASSREIGTDTQYF
TRBD2	TRBV5-4	TRBJ2-1	NA	TGTGCCAGCAGCAGAGGGGGACTAGCGGGGGGCTCTACCATACTCTTC	CASSRGGLAGGSTILF
NA	TRBV5-1	TRBJ1-3	NA	TGCGCCAGCAGCTTGGGCCGGGACATCGGAAACACCATATATTTT	CASSLGRDIGNTIYF
TRBD2	TRBV27	TRBJ2-3	few	TGTGCCAGCAGTTTAAGGGGCGGGAGAATAGGAAGCACGCAGTATTTT	CASSLRGGRIGSTQYF
NA	TRBV14	TRBJ1-2	NA	TGTGCCAGCAGCCAAAACAGGGATCTAGGCTACACCTTC	CASSQNRDLGYTF
TRBD2	TRBV5-1	TRBJ2-1	once	TGCGCCAGCAGCCAACTAGCGGGGGACGGGGAGCAGTTCTTC	CASSQLAGDGEQFF
TRBD1	TRBV6-7	TRBJ1-5	NA	TGTGCCAGCAGTTACCCCTCCAACCGGGACAGGGGTCAAAATCAGCCCCAGCATTTT	CASSYPSNRDRGQNQPQHF
NA	TRBV19	TRBJ1-2	NA	TGTGCCAGTAGTGAGCAGGTCTTACCTAACTATGGCTACACCTTC	CASSEQVLPNYGYTF
TRBD1	TRBV7-8	TRBJ1-2	NA	TGTGCCAGCAGCCTGGGACAGGGAGGAAGCTATGGCTACACCTTC	CASSLGQGGSYGYTF
NA	TRBV6-5	TRBJ1-5	NA	TGTGCCAGCAGTTTGCGGTTCAATCAGCCCCAGCATTTT	CASSLRFNQPQHF
TRBD1	TRBV10-3	TRBJ1-6	NA	TGTGCCATCAGTGAGGGGACAGGGGGTAGTTCACCCCTCCACTTT	CAISEGTGGSSPLHF
NA	TRBV11-2	TRBJ1-1	NA	TGTGCCAGCAGCTTAGAACGGGTCGGCACTGAAGCTTTCTTT	CASSLERVGTEAFF
NA	TRBV7-9	TRBJ2-6	NA	TGTGCCAGCAGCTTAGGCGGGAATGGGGCCAACGTCCTGACTTTC	CASSLGGNGANVLTF
TRBD1	TRBV30	TRBJ1-1	NA	TGTGCCTGGCAGGGACAGGGGGGGACTGAAGCTTTCTTT	CAWQGQGGTEAFF
NA	TRBV6-5	TRBJ2-5	NA	TGTGCCAGCAGTTATGGGGCAAAAGAGACCCAGTACTTC	CASSYGAKETQYF
NA	TRBV27	TRBJ2-4	once	TGTGCCAGCAGTTCCTCTCAGGCGTCCAAAAACATTCAGTACTTC	CASSSSQASKNIQYF
NA	TRBV14	TRBJ1-1	NA	TGTGCCAGCAGCCCTCGACCCAGGGGAGAAGCTTTCTTT	CASSPRPRGEAFF
TRBD1	TRBV7-6	TRBJ1-2	NA	TGTGCCAGCAGCCGGGACAGGGTAAATGGCTACACCTTC	CASSRDRVNGYTF
NA	TRBV25-1	TRBJ1-1	NA	TGTGCCAGCAGTGGGGTGGTTAACAGGGAGAACACTGAAGCTTTCTTT	CASSGVVNRENTEAFF
NA	TRBV30	TRBJ1-5	once	TGTGCCTGGAGTGTACACAGGGACCAGCCCCAGCATTTT	CAWSVHRDQPQHF
NA	TRBV7-6	TRBJ1-1	NA	TGTGCCAGCAGCTTAGGAACACAGCCAAACACTGAAGCTTTCTTT	CASSLGTQPNTEAFF
NA	TRBV6-1	TRBJ1-2	NA	TGTGCCAGCAGTGAAGGCCTCCTATATGGCTACACCTTC	CASSEGLLYGYTF
TRBD2	TRBV4-3	TRBJ2-1	once	TGCGCCAGCAGCCAAGGACCAGGGCGGGAGTACTACAATGAGCAGTTCTTC	CASSQGPGREYYNEQFF
TRBD1	TRBV7-9	TRBJ1-3	NA	TGTGCCAGCAGCTTCAAGTCAGGGGGCCGAAGAGTTTCTGGAAACACCATATATTTT	CASSFKSGGRRVSGNTIYF
NA	TRBV6-5	TRBJ1-6	NA	TGTGCCAGCAGTTACGGCTGGGGCCGGGATTCACCCCTCCACTTT	CASSYGWGRDSPLHF
TRBD2	TRBV6-4	TRBJ2-1	NA	TGTGCCAGCAGTGAAGCCAGCGGGGAGTGGGATGAGCAGTTCTTC	CASSEASGEWDEQFF
NA	TRBV14	TRBJ2-7	NA	TGTGCCAGCAGCCACGGGAGATCGGACTACGAGCAGTACTTC	CASSHGRSDYEQYF
NA	TRBV7-6	TRBJ1-1	NA	TGTGCCAGCAGCTTACTAACAGGGCAACTCTACACTGAAGCTTTCTTT	CASSLLTGQLYTEAFF
NA	TRBV7-9	TRBJ2-5	NA	TGTGCCAGCAGCTTGGGGGGGCGAAAAGAGACCCAGTACTTC	CASSLGGRKETQYF
TRBD2	TRBV9	TRBJ2-3	NA	TGTGCCAGCAGCGGAGGGCTAGCGGGGTTGCCCGATACGCAGTATTTT	CASSGGLAGLPDTQYF
NA	TRBV6-1	TRBJ1-2	few	TGTGCCAGCAATCAGGGTCGAGGCTACACCTTC	CASNQGRGYTF
NA	TRBV5-1	TRBJ2-7	NA	TGCGCCAGCAGCCGTGGGGGGGAGCAGTACTTC	CASSRGGEQYF
NA	TRBV5-1	TRBJ1-2	NA	TGCGCCAGCAGCTTGGCAGGGAACTATGGCTACACCTTC	CASSLAGNYGYTF
NA	TRBV5-1	TRBJ1-2	NA	TGCGCCAGCAGCTGGGGAGGGGGGTCGGACCCTGGCTACACCTTC	CASSWGGGSDPGYTF
NA	TRBV19	TRBJ1-5	NA	TGTGCCAGCGACGAAGGGGGTTCAGGGCCCCAGCATTTT	CASDEGGSGPQHF
NA	TRBV6-1	TRBJ1-1	NA	TGTGCCAGCAGTGAGCCTACAGGGAGCACTGAAGCTTTCTTT	CASSEPTGSTEAFF
NA	TRBV19	TRBJ1-1	NA	TGTGCCAGTAGTGGGAGACTTCAGGCTTTGAACACTGAAGCTTTCTTT	CASSGRLQALNTEAFF
NA	TRBV4-1	TRBJ2-2	NA	TGCGCCAGCAGCTCGGGGGGCGAGAGAAGCACCGGGGAGCTGTTTTTT	CASSSGGERSTGELFF
TRBD1	TRBV28	TRBJ1-1	NA	TGTGCCAGCAGTTCCCTGGGACAGGGGGCGCGGGAAGCTTTCTTT	CASSSLGQGAREAFF
NA	TRBV11-2	TRBJ2-7	NA	TGTGCCAGCACCCTCTCCGGACAGTACCCCTACGAGCAGTACTTC	CASTLSGQYPYEQYF
NA	TRBV27	TRBJ2-6	NA	TGTGCCAGCAGTTTAGTCGGGTTGCGCGGGGCCAACGTCCTGACTTTC	CASSLVGLRGANVLTF
NA	TRBV28	TRBJ2-5	NA	TGTGCCAGCTGTTCGACTAACGGGCAAGAGACCCAGTACTTC	CASCSTNGQETQYF
NA	TRBV10-1	TRBJ1-2	NA	TGCGCCAGCATTCCCCCAACCTTC	CASIPPTF
TRBD1	TRBV7-2	TRBJ1-4	NA	TGTGCCAGCAGCCGAGACAGGGGTGACCGAGAACTGTTTTTT	CASSRDRGDRELFF